This T cell receptor beta chain was sequenced in a study of T cell repertoires in cytomegalovirus infection. Study results and limitations: Carriers of CMV plus the relevant HLA were identified by cumulative public TCR beta family frequency.

Worth noting for this clonotype: Its antigen is unidentified.

TCRdb reprocessed the reads with MiXCR, giving one entry per CDR3 protein. This repertoire shows about 770,000 distinct CDR3 sequences, just under 30% found once; its top ten account for around 13%. The length of the CDR3 is 15 residues. The V end was cut by 1 base, the J end by 0 bases, with 11 bases between. Germline values: CDR1 SGHKS, CDR2 YYEKEE (reference sequence). This specimen was cultured CD8+ T cells from PBMCs, taken from culture after CMV antigen stimulation. This sequence originates from a human donor in good health (CMV status not recorded). Some clones in this sample may be carry-over from other donors' samples. The V and J genes are TRBV5-5 and TRBJ2-7; D gene unclear. CDR3 protein: CASSLKQPSSYEQYF. The CDR3 DNA reads as TGTGCCAGCAGCTTGAAACAGCCTTCCTCCTACGAGCAGTACTTC.